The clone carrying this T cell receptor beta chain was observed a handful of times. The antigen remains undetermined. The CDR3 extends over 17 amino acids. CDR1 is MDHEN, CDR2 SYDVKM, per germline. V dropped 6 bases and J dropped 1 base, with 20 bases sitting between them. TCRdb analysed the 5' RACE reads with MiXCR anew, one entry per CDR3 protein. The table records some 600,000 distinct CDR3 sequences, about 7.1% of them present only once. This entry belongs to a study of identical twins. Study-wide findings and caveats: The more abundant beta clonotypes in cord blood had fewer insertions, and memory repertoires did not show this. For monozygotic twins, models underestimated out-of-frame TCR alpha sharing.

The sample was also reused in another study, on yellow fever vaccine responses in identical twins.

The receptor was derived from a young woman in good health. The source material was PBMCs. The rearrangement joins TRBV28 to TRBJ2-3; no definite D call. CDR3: CASRSLRQDIRTDTQYF. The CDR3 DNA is TGTGCCAGCAGGTCCCTAAGACAAGATATTCGCACAGATACGCAGTATTTT.